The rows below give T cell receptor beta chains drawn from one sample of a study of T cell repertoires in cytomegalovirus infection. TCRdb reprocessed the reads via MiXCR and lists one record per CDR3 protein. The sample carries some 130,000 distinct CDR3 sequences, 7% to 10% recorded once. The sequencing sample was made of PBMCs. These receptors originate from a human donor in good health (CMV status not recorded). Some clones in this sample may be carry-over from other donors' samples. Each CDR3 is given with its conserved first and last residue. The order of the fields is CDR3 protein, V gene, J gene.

CASSPLGGSDEQFF,TRBV5-4,TRBJ2-1
CASSQGGGGNQPQHF,TRBV3-1,TRBJ1-5
CSVAVHTEAFF,TRBV29-1,TRBJ1-1
CASKRGQNTGELFF,TRBV6-4,TRBJ2-2
CSASLGGRGPSQPQHF,TRBV20-1,TRBJ1-5
CASSESGRGYGYTF,TRBV25-1,TRBJ1-2
CAISEPIKYYGYTF,TRBV10-3,TRBJ1-2
CASKGGYATPQETQYF,TRBV19,TRBJ2-5
CASSLIARRDSSNGELFF,TRBV7-8,TRBJ2-2
CASSEWNTGELFF,TRBV2,TRBJ2-2
CASSLFVNTEAFF,TRBV5-5,TRBJ1-1
CSASHRPPGNEQFF,TRBV20-1,TRBJ2-1
CASSQGRNSNQPQHF,TRBV3-1,TRBJ1-5
CASSSGPRVSSNQPQHF,TRBV19,TRBJ1-5
CASSSGDQVLAEAFF,TRBV28,TRBJ1-1
CASSYSYGNTEAFF,TRBV6-8,TRBJ1-1
CASSQGEGAGALGELFF,TRBV4-2,TRBJ2-2
CASSFPPSSGGSTDTQYF,TRBV28,TRBJ2-3
CASRKIQGGQPQHF,TRBV6-5,TRBJ1-5
CASTHTRNTEAFF,TRBV11-2,TRBJ1-1
CSARVPRTSGTYNEQFF,TRBV20-1,TRBJ2-1
CASSVGQVTTGELFF,TRBV9,TRBJ2-2